Following are 7 T cell receptor beta chains from one sample sequenced in a study of blood T cell repertoires in COVID-19 (dated by TCRdb to the early 2020s). The method behind the library was the immunoSEQ multiplex PCR assay. The table comes from immuneACCESS by way of TCRdb, which keeps in-frame sequences with V and J called. Part of the clones is missing from these tables; in studies checked, under half for an unresolved V gene and the rest for unknown reasons. Here the sample has about 410,000 clones; roughly 87% occur a single time. The top ten constitute more than 0.55% of the sample. Specimen: PBMCs or T cells enriched from blood (not recorded which). All receptors derive from a man aged 18 to 29 who had recovered from COVID-19.

The genes are TRBV7-9 and TRBJ1-2, with TRBD1 matching 8 bases. Germline CDR1 SEHNR, CDR2 FQNEAQ (reference sequence). V lost 6 bases to trimming and J lost 8 bases; unmatched junction nucleotides: 8. This CDR3 has 13 amino acids. CDR3 protein: CASSSGQGWGYTF. CDR3 in DNA: TGTGCCAGCAGTTCCGGACAGGGTTGGGGCTACACCTTC.

The chain joins TRBV5-1 to TRBJ1-1; the match to TRBD1 covers 8 bases. Germline CDR1 reads SGHRS; CDR2 reads YFSETQ. Trimming at V came to 2 bases and at J to 4 bases, leaving 10 bases not matched to a gene. The CDR3 spans 16 residues. CDR3 region: CASSLDWTGSGTEAFF. The CDR3 nucleotides read TGCGCCAGCAGCTTAGATTGGACAGGGTCCGGCACTGAAGCTTTCTTT.

This sequence joins TRBV7-9 and TRBJ2-1; 8 positions match TRBD1. The CDR3 sequence is 12 residues long. Germline V gene sequence: CDR1 SEHNR, CDR2 FQNEAQ (reference sequence). V gave up 11 bases and J gave up 2 bases; unmatched junction bases: 2. The DNA for the CDR3 is TGTGCCTCAGGGGGCCCCTACAATGAGCAGTTCTTC. As protein: CASGGPYNEQFF.

The chain is built from TRBV5-1 and TRBJ1-2, with no clear D. V lost 2 bases, J lost 8 bases, and 13 bases lay in between. In germline, CDR1 is SGHRS, CDR2 YFSETQ. CDR3 length: 13 amino acids. The CDR3 DNA reads TGCGCCAGCAGCTTCGTGGGAGAGGGAGGCTACACCTTC. Residues: CASSFVGEGGYTF.

The chain combines TRBV14 with TRBJ1-5; D may be TRBD1 (6 bases). Germline lookup yields CDR1 SGHDN and CDR2 FVKESK. V lost 5 bases and J lost 6, with 11 bases in between. This CDR3 comprises 13 residues. The CDR3 coding sequence is TGTGCCAGCAGCGCACAAGGGGGTCAGCCCCAGCATTTT. This sequence encodes CASSAQGGQPQHF.

This clone was recorded once. This rearrangement joins TRBV3-1 (or the pseudogene TRBV3-2) to TRBJ2-5; D remains ambiguous. The CDR3 sequence is 12 residues long. Germline loops: CDR1 LGHDT, CDR2 YNNKEL (reference sequence). The V gene lost 2 bases and the J gene lost 7 bases, with 8 bases spanning the gap. The CDR3 loop is CASSQHTGTQYF. The DNA for the CDR3 is TGTGCCAGCAGCCAACATACGGGGACCCAGTACTTC.

The rearrangement uses TRBV19 and TRBJ1-6, with D maybe TRBD1 (5 bases). The ends were cut back, 8 bases at V and 10 bases at J, with 21 bases in the middle. In germline, CDR1 is LNHDA, CDR2 SQIVND (reference sequence). This CDR3 has 15 amino acids. The DNA for the CDR3 is TGTGCCAGTTCCGGGTGGTCACAGGACAAGTCACCCCTCCACTTT. This gives the protein CASSGWSQDKSPLHF.